This TCR beta chain originates from a study of cytomegalovirus exposure and HLA in healthy donors. The PCR ran on 60 Vbeta and 13 Jbeta primers. Original handling: Roughly 76 million unique TCR beta chains, roughly 11 million of them shared, were counted by a later analysis. Assay: immunoSEQ multiplex PCR; the TCRdb copy retains only in-frame clones and omits some. From that table come the V and J calls and clone size; the DNA was used to work out D and trimming. The sample holds tens of thousands of clones, 84% seen once. After removal of 1 base from V and 2 bases from J, the junction contained 6 bases not matched to a gene. From germline, CDR1 is LGHNA and CDR2 YNFKEQ. The CDR3 runs to 18 residues.

The genes are TRBV4-2 and TRBJ2-7, with 15 nucleotides matching TRBD2. The sequencing input was PBMCs. This sequence was found in a man aged 18-30 years in good health and CMV-seronegative. The CDR3 here is CASSQGTSGRDLTYEQYF. The CDR3 region has the DNA TGTGCCAGCAGCCAAGGGACTAGCGGGAGGGACCTAACCTACGAGCAGTACTTC.